A selection of T cell receptor beta chains follows, all from one sample in a study of lymphopenia after photon versus proton radiotherapy. TCRdb's copy holds only in-frame clones and misses some; the assay was immunoSEQ multiplex PCR. The sample lists over 25,000 clones; over 75% were seen once. The sample was peripheral blood, taken from a patient treated with proton-based radiotherapy. These receptors all come from an older woman with pancreatic cancer. Both conserved end residues are trimmed from each CDR3. Each record gives: J gene, CDR3 length, V gene, CDR3 protein.

J: TRBJ2-5; length: 12; V: TRBV2; CDR3: ASRDRDTQETQY
J: TRBJ2-5; length: 10; V: TRBV28; CDR3: ASSLGLETQY
J: TRBJ2-5; length: 10; V: TRBV29-1; CDR3: SVEVLPETQY
J: TRBJ2-7; length: 13; V: TRBV6-5; CDR3: ASSSNRLAGKEQY
J: TRBJ2-7; length: 11; V: TRBV6-1; CDR3: ASSSEGSYEQY
J: TRBJ2-3; length: 15; V: TRBV5-1; CDR3: ASSFSVSGTTFDTQY
J: TRBJ2-3; length: 14; V: TRBV7-8; CDR3: ASSRTGTPGTDTQY
J: TRBJ2-2; length: 16; V: TRBV5-1; CDR3: ASSPIDPTEPNTGELF
J: TRBJ1-1; length: 9; V: TRBV25-1; CDR3: ASKPNTEAF
J: TRBJ2-3; length: 15; V: TRBV14; CDR3: ASSQVLATLLPDTQY
J: TRBJ2-5; length: 13; V: TRBV25-1; CDR3: ASSGGTGGYETQY
J: TRBJ2-3; length: 12; V: TRBV6-6; CDR3: ASTGTAQTDTQY
J: TRBJ1-5; length: 13; V: TRBV19; CDR3: ASSMGSGADRPQH
J: TRBJ1-6; length: 13; V: TRBV6-6; CDR3: ASRVSGSRNSPLH